The entry below gives a single T cell receptor (beta chain) sequence along with its context. The data were obtained in a study of blood T cell repertoires in COVID-19. On the study more broadly: T cells, B-cell-depleted T cells, or PBMCs supplied cDNA or gDNA.

Produced via immunoSEQ multiplex PCR; TCRdb's table is partial and in-frame only. The sample consists of 320,000 or so clones, roughly 85% of them appearing once. This CDR3 has 17 amino acids. V shed 2 bases and J 4 bases; nucleotides not matched to a gene: 12. The sample consisted of PBMCs or T cells enriched from blood (not recorded which). This chain joins TRBV23-1 and TRBJ1-1, with 8 bases fitting TRBD1. TRBV23-1 falls under the ORF class, with uncertain function. This receptor was obtained from a woman in her 30s who had been exposed to COVID-19. CDR3 DNA sequence: TGCGCCAGCAGTCAAGCCCCCCGGGACAGGAGAAGCACTGAAGCTTTCTTT. It specifies CASSQAPRDRRSTEAFF.